A single sample gave rise to the 27 T cell receptor beta chains below, sequenced in a study of cytomegalovirus exposure and HLA in healthy donors. The primer mix had 60 Vbeta and 13 Jbeta primers. Only in-frame clones appear in the TCRdb table, and some are missing; sequencing was by immunoSEQ multiplex PCR. The sample holds 200,000 to 250,000 clones; over 75% are singletons and the top ten take over 1%. The material sequenced was PBMCs. The receptors here all came from a human donor in good health.

The chain combines TRBV9 with TRBJ2-2; possible D gene TRBD1, 5 bases. The germline V gene encodes CDR1 SGDLS and CDR2 YYNGEE. Trimming shortened V by 0 bases and J by 4 bases, and 10 bases separated the two germline ends. The CDR3 is 15 residues long. The CDR3 reads CASSVAGLGTGELFF. For the CDR3, the DNA is TGTGCCAGCAGCGTAGCAGGGTTGGGCACCGGGGAGCTGTTTTTT.

The V call is TRBV7-8, the J call TRBJ2-1, with D maybe TRBD1 (7 bases). The CDR3 contains 16 residues. Trimming took 6 bases from V and 0 from J, leaving 15 bases between them. Looked up from germline, CDR1 is SGHVS and CDR2 is FQNEAQ. This chain's CDR3 is CASSQRQGGSYNEQFF. The CDR3 DNA is TGTGCCAGCAGTCAGCGTCAGGGGGGCTCCTACAATGAGCAGTTCTTC.

V gene TRBV7-9 combines with J gene TRBJ2-6; 7 bases are shared with TRBD2. The trim removed 2 bases at V and 2 bases at J, leaving 9 bases unmatched. This CDR3 region has 18 residues. Germline-derived CDR1 and CDR2 are SEHNR and FQNEAQ (reference sequence). The chain's CDR3 is CASSLIGGGRTGANVLTF. The CDR3 DNA follows: TGTGCCAGCAGCTTAATCGGTGGCGGGAGAACTGGGGCCAACGTCCTGACTTTC.

The V and J genes are TRBV9 and TRBJ1-2; 7 nucleotides match TRBD1. This CDR3 comprises 14 residues. Germline V lookup: CDR1 SGDLS, CDR2 YYNGEE. V lost 0 bases and J lost 8; bases outside the gene matches: 7. The CDR3 reads CASSVEGRGVGYTF. CDR3 nucleotides: TGTGCCAGCAGCGTAGAGGGCAGGGGGGTCGGCTACACCTTC. Drawing the rest from reference TRBV9 and TRBJ1-2, the complete variable domain is DSGVTQTPKHLITATGQRVTLRCSPRSGDLSVYWYQQSLDQGLQFLIQYYNGEERAKGNILERFSAQQFPDLHSELNLSSLELGDSALYFCASSVEGRGVGYTFGSGTRLTVV.

The rearrangement joins TRBV4-3 to TRBJ1-2, with D possibly being TRBD1 (5 bases). Trimming removed 0 bases from V and 0 bases from J, with 11 bases in between. The germline gives CDR1 LGHNA, CDR2 YSLEER. This CDR3 region has 16 residues. The CDR3 reads CASSQDFLQANYGYTF. CDR3 DNA: TGCGCCAGCAGCCAAGATTTTTTACAGGCTAACTATGGCTACACCTTC.

This chain connects TRBV5-4 to TRBJ2-7, with 12 positions matching TRBD2. This CDR3 is 14 amino acids long. In germline, CDR1 is SGHNT, CDR2 YYREEE (reference sequence). Trimming at V came to 4 bases and at J to 2 bases, leaving 1 base not matched to a gene. DNA for the CDR3: TGTGCCAGCAGCCTAGCGGGAGGGGCCTACGAGCAGTACTTC. Encoded protein: CASSLAGGAYEQYF.

The CDR3 loop reads CASSLSPGNEQYF. In DNA form, the CDR3 reads TGTGCCAGCAGCTTATCCCCGGGAAACGAGCAGTACTTC. The chain uses TRBV7-8 and TRBJ2-7; D may be TRBD2 (5 bases). This CDR3 is built from 13 residues. V gave up 2 bases and J gave up 5 bases, with 10 bases separating them. Germline V lookup: CDR1 SGHVS, CDR2 FQNEAQ. The full variable domain, with the rest looked up from reference TRBV7-8 and TRBJ2-7, is GAGVSQSPRYKVAKRGQDVALRCDPISGHVSLFWYQQALGQGPEFLTYFQNEAQLDKSGLPSDRFFAERPEGSVSTLKIQRTQQEDSAVYLCASSLSPGNEQYFGPGTRLTVT.

The chain employs TRBV5-6 and TRBJ1-2; D remains unclear. Germline lookup yields CDR1 SGHDT and CDR2 YYEEEE. The CDR3 totals 13 residues. With 4 bases removed from V and 3 bases from J, the gap between germline ends came to 10 bases. CDR3 coding DNA: TGTGCCAGCAGCGCGACGGACTACTATGGCTACACCTTC. This codes for CASSATDYYGYTF.

This chain connects TRBV28 to TRBJ2-4; a possible D gene is TRBD2 (5 bases). The CDR3 is 15 amino acids. Trimming pared 5 bases from V and 3 bases from J, leaving 14 bases between. Germline CDR1 reads MDHEN; CDR2 reads SYDVKM. CDR3 sequence (DNA): TGTGCCAGCAGTCCCCCTGAGGGAAGCAAAAACATTCAGTACTTC. It translates to CASSPPEGSKNIQYF.

The chain recombines TRBV6-5 with TRBJ2-5; no definite D call. Germline V gene lookup returns CDR1 MNHEY and CDR2 SVGAGI. The length of the CDR3 is 15 residues. V was trimmed by 5 bases and J by 6 bases, leaving 19 bases between them. This CDR3 reads CASSTPRIVGQTQYF. The CDR3 DNA reads as TGTGCCAGCAGTACCCCCCGAATTGTTGGGCAGACCCAGTACTTC.

V usage is TRBV15 and J usage is TRBJ2-5, with D tentatively TRBD1 (6 bases). Germline values: CDR1 LNHNV, CDR2 YYDKDF (reference sequence). The germline V and J ends were trimmed by 6 bases and 4 bases, with 24 bases remaining between them. This CDR3 is 17 amino acids long. CDR3 region: CATRTGTSSRVVETQYF. CDR3 nucleotide sequence: TGTGCCACCAGGACTGGGACATCCTCCCGGGTGGTAGAGACCCAGTACTTC.

This chain connects TRBV5-1 to TRBJ1-3; perhaps TRBD1 as D (6 bases). Deletions cut 4 bases from V and 2 bases from J, with 13 bases between. The germline V gene has CDR1 SGHRS and CDR2 YFSETQ. This CDR3 contains 15 residues. CDR3 region: CASSLGYRAGNTIYF. In DNA form, the CDR3 reads TGCGCCAGCAGCCTTGGGTACAGGGCTGGAAACACCATATATTTT.

This clone was seen just once. The gene calls are TRBV27 and TRBJ1-2; 7 bases are a match to TRBD1. The CDR3 is made up of 14 amino acids. Losses at the gene ends were 3 bases for V and 3 bases for J; bases not matched to a gene: 4. Germline V gene sequence: CDR1 MNHEY, CDR2 SMNVEV (reference sequence). The CDR3 region is CASSLGRGDYGYTF. CDR3 sequence (DNA): TGTGCCAGCAGTTTGGGCAGGGGGGACTATGGCTACACCTTC.

The gene calls are TRBV28 and TRBJ2-1, with a weak D call TRBD1 (6 bases). Germline values: CDR1 MDHEN, CDR2 SYDVKM. V was clipped by 6 bases and J by 0 bases, with 12 bases between them. The CDR3 length is 15 residues. CDR3 region: CASSQGPSSYNEQFF. Here the CDR3 DNA reads TGTGCCAGCAGCCAGGGGCCCAGCTCCTACAATGAGCAGTTCTTC.

The chain is built from TRBV4-2 and TRBJ1-2; 10 bases line up with TRBD1. Germline V gene sequence: CDR1 LGHNA, CDR2 YNFKEQ. This CDR3 is built from 14 residues. V lost 5 bases, J lost 4 bases, and 4 bases stayed unmatched. In DNA form, the CDR3 reads TGTGCCAGCAGCTCCGGGACAGGGGTCTATGGCTACACCTTC. Translating gives CASSSGTGVYGYTF.

This clone was found a few times. The same CDR3 can be traced to other DNA sequences in this sample. The chain carries TRBV5-1 and TRBJ1-1; no clear D. There are 14 residues in the CDR3. Germline values: CDR1 SGHRS, CDR2 YFSETQ. V shed 0 bases and J shed 1 base, with 7 bases lying between them. CDR3 region: CASSLGAGNTEAFF. DNA of the CDR3: TGCGCCAGCAGCTTGGGCGCCGGGAACACTGAAGCTTTCTTT. The full variable domain, with the rest looked up from reference TRBV5-1 and TRBJ1-1, is KAGVTQTPRYLIKTRGQQVTLSCSPISGHRSVSWYQQTPGQGLQFLFEYFSETQRNKGNFPGRFSGRQFSNSRSEMNVSTLELGDSALYLCASSLGAGNTEAFFGQGTRLTVV.

The chain joins TRBV9 to TRBJ2-1; the match to TRBD2 covers 14 bases. Per germline, CDR1 SGDLS and CDR2 YYNGEE. The CDR3 totals 16 residues. The J segment lost 7 bases and the V segment lost 3 bases, leaving 6 bases of the junction unmatched. The CDR3 DNA reads TGTGCCAGCAGCGGACGACTAGCGGGAGGGCTTAATGAGCAGTTCTTC. Translated, it gives CASSGRLAGGLNEQFF.

This clone has a handful of counts. The genes are TRBV6-1 and TRBJ2-7; 12 positions agree with TRBD2. Germline-derived CDR1 and CDR2 are MNHNS and SASEGT. V gave up 6 bases and J gave up 7 bases; unmatched junction bases: 7. The CDR3 extends over 14 amino acids. The CDR3 loop reads CASSRLAGVGEQYF. The DNA for the CDR3 is TGTGCCAGCAGCCGACTAGCGGGAGTGGGGGAGCAGTACTTC.

This clone has only a few counts. This chain uses TRBV5-6 with TRBJ2-1; D may be TRBD2 (6 bases). V shed 4 bases and J shed 5 bases, with 13 bases lying between them. Germline assignment: CDR1 SGHDT and CDR2 YYEEEE. The CDR3 sequence is 14 residues long. This CDR3 reads CASSPRRADNEQFF. As DNA, the CDR3 is TGTGCCAGCAGCCCCAGGAGGGCAGACAATGAGCAGTTCTTC.

This chain links TRBV7-9 with TRBJ1-2, with 7 bases identical to TRBD1. Germline CDR1 and CDR2: SEHNR and FQNEAQ (reference sequence). V lost 3 bases and J lost 0; bases outside the gene matches: 4. The length of the CDR3 is 15 residues. The CDR3 DNA follows: TGTGCCAGCAGCTTGACAGGGACAGCTAACTATGGCTACACCTTC. Residues: CASSLTGTANYGYTF. The full variable domain, in which reference TRBV7-9 and TRBJ1-2 provide the parts outside the CDR3, is DTGVSQNPRHKITKRGQNVTFRCDPISEHNRLYWYRQTLGQGPEFLTYFQNEAQLEKSRLLSDRFSAERPKGSFSTLEIQRTEQGDSAMYLCASSLTGTANYGYTFGSGTRLTVV.

CDR3 nucleotides: TGTGCCAGCTCACCAAGCGGGGACTCCTACGAGCAGTACTTC. This translates into CASSPSGDSYEQYF. V usage is TRBV18 and J usage is TRBJ2-7; the match to TRBD2 covers 7 bases. The germline V gene has CDR1 KGHSH and CDR2 LQKENI. After removal of 2 bases from V and 0 bases from J, the junction contained 1 base not matched to a gene. This CDR3 is built from 14 residues.

The V and J genes are TRBV29-1 and TRBJ1-2, with TRBD1 matching over 10 bases. The CDR3 consists of 15 residues. V gave up 2 bases and J gave up 2 bases; unmatched junction bases: 5. Germline V gene lookup returns CDR1 SQVTM and CDR2 ANQGSEA. The CDR3 protein is CSVELQTGGNYGYTF. The DNA of the CDR3 is TGCAGCGTTGAACTCCAGACAGGGGGCAACTATGGCTACACCTTC. The variable domain in full, completed from reference TRBV29-1 and TRBJ1-2, reads SAVISQKPSRDICQRGTSLTIQCQVDSQVTMMFWYRQQPGQSLTLIATANQGSEATYESGFVIDKFPISRPNLTFSTLTVSNMSPEDSSIYLCSVELQTGGNYGYTFGSGTRLTVV.

The chain recombines TRBV2 with TRBJ2-7, with D possibly matching TRBD2 (6 bases). Per germline, CDR1 SNHLY and CDR2 FYNNEI. This CDR3 region has 13 residues. V was shortened by 10 bases and J by 6 bases, with 19 bases between the two germline ends. The CDR3 loop reads CATSRDGGGEQYF. In nucleotides, the CDR3 is TGTGCCACCAGCCGGGACGGGGGTGGCGAGCAGTACTTC. The whole variable domain, filled in from reference TRBV2 and TRBJ2-7, reads EPEVTQTPSHQVTQMGQEVILRCVPISNHLYFYWYRQILGQKVEFLVSFYNNEISEKSEIFDDQFSVERPDGSNFTLKIRSTKLEDSAMYFCATSRDGGGEQYFGPGTRLTVT.

V gene TRBV5-1 combines with J gene TRBJ2-1; 10 nucleotides align to TRBD1. The CDR3 loop spans 15 amino acids. Germline CDR1 and CDR2: SGHRS and YFSETQ. V trimming: 0 bases; J trimming: 9 bases; junction bases outside the gene matches: 6. The CDR3 sequence: CASSLGWTGGSEQFF. The DNA for the CDR3 is TGCGCCAGCAGCTTGGGTTGGACAGGGGGAAGTGAGCAGTTCTTC.

This clone was observed a single time. The sample contains more than one DNA sequence encoding this CDR3. The gene calls are TRBV5-1 and TRBJ1-2; 7 nucleotides align to TRBD1. Germline loops: CDR1 SGHRS, CDR2 YFSETQ. This CDR3 has 16 residues. V trimming: 4 bases; J trimming: 3 bases; junction bases outside the gene matches: 12. CDR3 residues: CASSTRTGQTYYGYTF. Written as DNA, the CDR3 is TGCGCCAGCAGCACCAGGACAGGTCAGACTTACTATGGCTACACCTTC.

The rearrangement links TRBV9 to TRBJ2-2; 13 nucleotides line up with TRBD2. Per the germline V gene, CDR1 is SGDLS and CDR2 is YYNGEE. The CDR3 contains 19 residues. The junction had 10 bases not matched to a gene; V was cut back by 2 bases and J by 3 bases. CDR3 residues: CASSVSPTSGRTYTGELFF. CDR3 DNA sequence: TGTGCCAGCAGCGTTTCTCCGACTAGCGGGAGGACCTACACCGGGGAGCTGTTTTTT.

The chain has TRBV28 and TRBJ2-7; D is unresolved. The V end was cut by 1 base, the J end by 3 bases, with 13 bases between. CDR3 length: 15 amino acids. Germline V gene data show CDR1 as MDHEN and CDR2 as SYDVKM. The chain's CDR3 is CASSLSQDAYYEQYF. CDR3 bases: TGTGCCAGCAGTTTATCGCAGGATGCCTACTACGAGCAGTACTTC.